These 27 T cell receptor beta chains share one sample of origin, sequenced in a study of cytomegalovirus exposure and HLA in healthy donors. The PCR ran on 60 Vbeta and 13 Jbeta primers. TCRdb keeps only in-frame clones here, not all; method: immunoSEQ multiplex PCR. The data contain around 160,000 clones, roughly 79% of them singletons. Sequenced: PBMCs. These receptors came from a woman between 35 and 50 years old in good health and CMV-seropositive.

The V gene is TRBV5-1, the J gene TRBJ2-5; weak D call: TRBD2 (7 bases). V was shortened by 0 bases and J by 1 base, with 13 bases between the two germline ends. The CDR3 length is 16 residues. Per the germline V gene, CDR1 is SGHRS and CDR2 is YFSETQ. The CDR3 region has the DNA TGCGCCAGCAGCTTGGTTGCGGGGGACACCCAAGAGACCCAGTACTTC. This gives the protein CASSLVAGDTQETQYF. Supplemented by reference TRBV5-1 and TRBJ2-5, the full variable domain reads KAGVTQTPRYLIKTRGQQVTLSCSPISGHRSVSWYQQTPGQGLQFLFEYFSETQRNKGNFPGRFSGRQFSNSRSEMNVSTLELGDSALYLCASSLVAGDTQETQYFGPGTRLLVL.

The chain combines TRBV15 with TRBJ2-1, with 15 bases that match TRBD2. This CDR3 spans 17 amino acids. The trim removed 1 base at V and 10 bases at J, leaving 8 bases unmatched. Looked up from germline, CDR1 is LNHNV and CDR2 is YYDKDF (reference sequence). The CDR3 nucleotides are TGTGCCACCAGCAGAGCCCCGGGGACTAGCGGGGGGACCGAGCAGTTCTTC. Translated, it gives CATSRAPGTSGGTEQFF.

The chain recombines TRBV12-5 with TRBJ2-5; D not certain. The CDR3 contains 15 residues. The germline CDR1 and CDR2 sequences are LGHNT and FRNRAP. V gave up 7 bases and J gave up 7 bases, with 22 bases separating them. For the CDR3, the DNA is TGTGCTAGTGTCCCAGACACTCCTCTATATTCGACCCAGTACTTC. It encodes CASVPDTPLYSTQYF.

The chain uses TRBV7-2 and TRBJ2-7; D is uncertain. Germline V gene lookup returns CDR1 SGHTA and CDR2 FQGNSA. With 5 bases removed from V and 3 bases from J, the gap between germline ends came to 20 bases. There are 16 residues in the CDR3. For the CDR3, the DNA is TGTGCCAGCAGCCGAAGACCCCTCGCTGACATCTACGAGCAGTACTTC. Its protein is CASSRRPLADIYEQYF. Full variable domain (remainder filled in from reference TRBV7-2 and TRBJ2-7): GAGVSQSPSNKVTEKGKDVELRCDPISGHTALYWYRQSLGQGLEFLIYFQGNSAPDKSGLPSDRFSAERTGGSVSTLTIQRTQQEDSAVYLCASSRRPLADIYEQYFGPGTRLTVT.

The genes are TRBV30 and TRBJ1-2, with no clear D. The germline V gene has CDR1 GTSNPN and CDR2 SVGIG (reference sequence). V was trimmed by 5 bases and J by 8 bases, leaving 15 bases between them. The CDR3 extends over 12 amino acids. CDR3 nucleotide sequence: TGTGCCTGGGGCGATCTACCGGGGGGCTACACCTTC. Protein: CAWGDLPGGYTF.

The chain recombines TRBV5-1 with TRBJ2-2; 8 nucleotides agree with TRBD2. J was trimmed by 0 bases and V by 0 bases; bases with no gene match: 4. The germline CDR1 and CDR2 sequences are SGHRS and YFSETQ. The CDR3 contains 17 residues. The CDR3 nucleotides read TGCGCCAGCAGCTTGGCCGGGGGGGGCGCGAACACCGGGGAGCTGTTTTTT. Translated: CASSLAGGGANTGELFF.

The chain has TRBV28 and TRBJ1-1; 7 bases are shared with TRBD1. This CDR3 region has 14 residues. Germline V gene sequence: CDR1 MDHEN, CDR2 SYDVKM. V shed 6 bases, J shed 3 bases, and the junction held 7 bases outside the gene matches. The CDR3 spells CASSRNRGYTEAFF. The DNA for the CDR3 is TGTGCCAGCAGCCGGAACAGGGGATACACTGAAGCTTTCTTT.

The V call is TRBV7-3, the J call TRBJ1-6, with 9 bases matching TRBD1. CDR1 is SGHTA, CDR2 FQGTGA, per germline. The CDR3 sequence is 15 residues long. V shed 2 bases and J 7 bases; nucleotides not matched to a gene: 3. The CDR3 DNA is TGTGCCAGCAGCTTACGGGGGACAGGGAATTCACCCCTCCACTTT. It is translated as CASSLRGTGNSPLHF.

The chain recombines TRBV7-9 with TRBJ1-6; 9 positions match TRBD1. The germline V gene has CDR1 SEHNR and CDR2 FQNEAQ (reference sequence). CDR3 length: 19 amino acids. The V gene end was trimmed by 5 bases and the J gene end by 0 bases; junction bases not matched to a gene: 11. CDR3 sequence (DNA): TGTGCCAGCAGCGGCACCGGGACAGGGCTTAGCTCCTATAATTCACCCCTCCACTTT. Protein product: CASSGTGTGLSSYNSPLHF.

In this sample, this clone turned up once. This chain connects TRBV18 to TRBJ2-2; D gene unclear. Germline V gene lookup returns CDR1 KGHSH and CDR2 LQKENI. This CDR3 spans 17 amino acids. With 0 bases removed from V and 1 base from J, the gap between germline ends came to 12 bases. CDR3 nucleotide sequence: TGTGCCAGCTCACCACCCATCAAGCGAGAGAACACCGGGGAGCTGTTTTTT. Translating gives CASSPPIKRENTGELFF.

This chain joins TRBV19 and TRBJ2-2; 12 bases fit TRBD2. V lost 8 bases, J lost 6 bases, and 19 bases stayed unmatched. This CDR3 comprises 19 residues. From germline, CDR1 is LNHDA and CDR2 SQIVND (reference sequence). CDR3 residues: CASRPSNSLAGGPPGELFF. The CDR3 nucleotides read TGTGCCAGTCGTCCGTCGAACTCTCTAGCGGGGGGGCCCCCCGGGGAGCTGTTTTTT.

The chain links TRBV25-1 to TRBJ2-5, with a weak D call TRBD1 (6 bases). Germline V gene lookup returns CDR1 MGHDK and CDR2 SYGVNS. The length of the CDR3 is 14 residues. Trimming stripped 1 base from V and 7 bases from J, with 13 bases between. In nucleotides, the CDR3 is TGTGCCAGCAGTGAATCAGGGGCCCTCGGGACCCAGTACTTC. Amino acid sequence: CASSESGALGTQYF.

The gene calls are TRBV6-1 and TRBJ1-3; D gene unclear. The ends were cut back, 5 bases at V and 4 bases at J, with 9 bases in the middle. The CDR3 is 13 residues long. The germline gives CDR1 MNHNS, CDR2 SASEGT. CDR3 residues: CASSLGIGNTIYF. As DNA, the CDR3 is TGTGCCAGCAGTCTCGGGATCGGAAACACCATATATTTT.

This rearrangement joins TRBV6-1 to TRBJ1-5; D perhaps matches TRBD1 (5 bases). Germline-derived CDR1 and CDR2 are MNHNS and SASEGT. This CDR3 is 13 amino acids long. The ends were cut back, 6 bases at V and 7 bases at J, with 13 bases in the middle. The CDR3 reads CASSDQGRQPQHF. DNA of the CDR3: TGTGCCAGCAGCGACCAGGGCCGACAGCCCCAGCATTTT.

This chain links TRBV6-4 with TRBJ2-1; 9 nucleotides align to TRBD2. V lost 2 bases to trimming and J lost 4 bases; unmatched junction nucleotides: 6. The CDR3 covers 16 residues. Germline V gene sequence: CDR1 MRHNA, CDR2 SNTAGT. DNA for the CDR3: TGTGCCAGCAGTGACGATTCTAGCGGGGCTTACAATGAGCAGTTCTTC. Encoded protein: CASSDDSSGAYNEQFF.

This chain connects TRBV11-2 to TRBJ2-3; D is uncertain. The V end lost 5 bases, the J end lost 3 bases, and 12 bases lay between the germline ends. The CDR3 is made up of 14 amino acids. Germline-derived CDR1 and CDR2 are SGHAT and FQNNGV. The CDR3, as DNA: TGTGCCAGCAGCAGAATTAGCACAACAGATACGCAGTATTTT. Protein product: CASSRISTTDTQYF.

This chain connects TRBV19 to TRBJ1-1; the D is unclear. Germline CDR1 is LNHDA and CDR2 is SQIVND (reference sequence). V shed 6 bases and J shed 2 bases, with 16 bases lying between them. The CDR3 loop spans 15 amino acids. The CDR3 protein is CASSPISPGNTEAFF. The CDR3 DNA sequence: TGTGCCAGTAGCCCGATTTCCCCGGGAAACACTGAAGCTTTCTTT.

The rearrangement uses TRBV2 and TRBJ2-5; D might be TRBD1 (5 bases). TRBJ2-7 matches the DNA end more closely, so the J call is doubtful. CDR3 length equals 13 residues. Germline V gives CDR1 SNHLY, CDR2 FYNNEI. The CDR3 spells CASSVQGSYEQYF. CDR3 sequence (DNA): TGTGCCAGCAGTGTCCAGGGTTCCTACGAGCAGTACTTC.

V gene TRBV11-2 combines with J gene TRBJ2-7; maybe TRBD2 (5 bases). Trimming took off 10 bases at V and 5 bases at J, with 15 bases between the two ends. The germline CDR1 and CDR2 sequences are SGHAT and FQNNGV. This CDR3 contains 12 residues. CDR3 bases: TGTGCCATGGTCATTCCGGAGGACGAGCAGTACTTC. Amino acids: CAMVIPEDEQYF.

This clone was seen more than once but under ten times. The CDR3 sequence is CASSQDGVAGGSGANVLTF. In nucleotides, the CDR3 is TGTGCCAGCAGCCAAGATGGGGTAGCGGGGGGGTCTGGGGCCAACGTCCTGACTTTC. V usage is TRBV4-2 and J usage is TRBJ2-6; the match to TRBD2 covers 11 bases. Per the germline V gene, CDR1 is LGHNA and CDR2 is YNFKEQ. V trimming: 0 bases; J trimming: 1 base; junction bases outside the gene matches: 5. The CDR3 is 19 amino acids.

The chain couples TRBV10-3 to TRBJ2-5; 7 nucleotides align to TRBD2. The germline V gene has CDR1 ENHRY and CDR2 SYGVKD. V shed 6 bases and J 2 bases; nucleotides not matched to a gene: 9. The CDR3 runs 15 residues. The CDR3 loop is CAIRRAGTSQETQYF. The CDR3 DNA sequence: TGTGCCATCAGGAGAGCGGGAACGTCGCAAGAGACCCAGTACTTC.

This clone appeared once. V and J are TRBV5-1 and TRBJ2-3, with a tentative D call TRBD2 (6 bases). V shed 6 bases and J shed 0 bases, with 14 bases lying between them. This CDR3 contains 15 residues. Germline V gene lookup returns CDR1 SGHRS and CDR2 YFSETQ. The CDR3 region has the DNA TGCGCCAGCAAATACCGGGAGACGAGCACAGATACGCAGTATTTT. Its protein is CASKYRETSTDTQYF.

This clone was counted between two and nine times. The chain joins TRBV2 to TRBJ1-5, with TRBD1 matching 8 bases. The CDR3 totals 13 residues. Germline CDR1 is SNHLY and CDR2 is FYNNEI. V trimming: 6 bases; J trimming: 9 bases; junction bases outside the gene matches: 7. As DNA, the CDR3 is TGTGCCAGCAGCGCGACAGGGGAGGCGCCCCAGCATTTT. Its protein is CASSATGEAPQHF.

The chain joins TRBV15 to TRBJ1-2; D call uncertain. Germline-derived CDR1 and CDR2 are LNHNV and YYDKDF (reference sequence). Trimming stripped 0 bases from V and 8 bases from J, with 10 bases between. The CDR3 consists of 13 residues. This chain's CDR3 is CATSRDQFLGYTF. CDR3 nucleotides: TGTGCCACCAGCAGAGATCAGTTTCTGGGCTACACCTTC. The whole variable domain, filled in from reference TRBV15 and TRBJ1-2, reads DAMVIQNPRYQVTQFGKPVTLSCSQTLNHNVMYWYQQKSSQAPKLLFHYYDKDFNNEADTPDNFQSRRPNTSFCFLDIRSPGLGDTAMYLCATSRDQFLGYTFGSGTRLTVV.

The V gene is TRBV9, the J gene TRBJ2-7, with a tentative D call TRBD2 (5 bases). CDR3 length equals 16 residues. Trimming removed 5 bases at V and 1 base at J, with 19 bases between. Germline loops: CDR1 SGDLS, CDR2 YYNGEE. In nucleotides, the CDR3 is TGTGCCAGCAGAGTCCCCCGTTGGGAGCGGTCCTACGAGCAGTACTTC. The encoded protein is CASRVPRWERSYEQYF.

The chain has TRBV30 and TRBJ1-5; D may be TRBD1 (5 bases). The V gene's germline CDR1 is GTSNPN and CDR2 SVGIG (reference sequence). This CDR3 region has 13 residues. Between the trimmed V and J ends, which lost 1 base and 5 bases, there was a span of 9 bases. The CDR3 DNA reads TGTGCCTGGAGTGCAGGGTTGTATCAGCCCCAGCATTTT. Translation: CAWSAGLYQPQHF.

This clone was observed a single time. The chain employs TRBV27 and TRBJ2-7; D might be TRBD1 (5 bases). The CDR3 length is 15 residues. Trimming stripped 2 bases from V and 6 bases from J, with 17 bases between. The germline CDR1 and CDR2 sequences are MNHEY and SMNVEV (reference sequence). The DNA of the CDR3 is TGTGCCAGCAGTTTACGCCCAGGGATCGAGCTCGAGCAGTACTTC. It translates to CASSLRPGIELEQYF.